This T cell receptor beta chain was documented in a study of cytomegalovirus exposure and HLA in healthy donors. Concerning this clone itself: The antigen is undetermined.

Germline V gives CDR1 KGHSH, CDR2 LQKENI. V was clipped by 3 bases and J by 4 bases, with 12 bases between them. This CDR3 is 14 amino acids long. Amplification used 60 Vbeta primers and 13 Jbeta primers. Some clones are missing from TCRdb's copy, which holds only in-frame ones; the method was immunoSEQ multiplex PCR. This table holds fewer than 200,000 clones. Study-level points and caveats: At a 0.05 false discovery rate, a later analysis found 18,000 or so TCR beta sequences to be associated with HLA alleles.

This chain uses TRBV18 with TRBJ1-2, with D maybe TRBD1 (6 bases). The TCR sequence derives from a woman aged 55-70 years in good health and CMV-seronegative. The sample comprised PBMCs. Written as DNA, the CDR3 is TGTGCCAGCTCACCGCAGGGGCTTAGCTATGGCTACACCTTC. Encoded protein: CASSPQGLSYGYTF.